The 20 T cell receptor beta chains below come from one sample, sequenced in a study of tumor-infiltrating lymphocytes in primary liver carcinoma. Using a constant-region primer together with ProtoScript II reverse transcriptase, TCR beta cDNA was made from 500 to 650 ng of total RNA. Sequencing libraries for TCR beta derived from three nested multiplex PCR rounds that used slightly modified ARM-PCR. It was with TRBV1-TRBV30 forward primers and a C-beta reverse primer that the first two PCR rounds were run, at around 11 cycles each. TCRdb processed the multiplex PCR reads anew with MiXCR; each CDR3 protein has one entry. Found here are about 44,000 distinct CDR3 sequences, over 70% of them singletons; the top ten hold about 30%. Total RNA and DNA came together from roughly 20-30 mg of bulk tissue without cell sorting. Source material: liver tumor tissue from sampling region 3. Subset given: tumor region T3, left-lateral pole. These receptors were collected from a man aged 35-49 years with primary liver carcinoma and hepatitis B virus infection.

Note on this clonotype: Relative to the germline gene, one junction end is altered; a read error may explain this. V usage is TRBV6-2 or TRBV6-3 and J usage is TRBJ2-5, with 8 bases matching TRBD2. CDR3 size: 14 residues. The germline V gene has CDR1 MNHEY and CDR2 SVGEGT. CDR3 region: CATSPGTRIETQYF. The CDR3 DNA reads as TGTGCCACCAGTCCTGGGACTAGAATCGAGACTCAGTACTTC.

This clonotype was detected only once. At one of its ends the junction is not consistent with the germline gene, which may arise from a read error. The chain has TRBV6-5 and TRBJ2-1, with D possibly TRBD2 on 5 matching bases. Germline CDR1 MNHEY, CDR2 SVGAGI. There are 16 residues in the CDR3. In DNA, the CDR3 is TGTGCCAGCAGATATAATCCGCTAGCTGGAGGCAATGGGCAGTTCTTC. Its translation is CASRYNPLAGGNGQFF.

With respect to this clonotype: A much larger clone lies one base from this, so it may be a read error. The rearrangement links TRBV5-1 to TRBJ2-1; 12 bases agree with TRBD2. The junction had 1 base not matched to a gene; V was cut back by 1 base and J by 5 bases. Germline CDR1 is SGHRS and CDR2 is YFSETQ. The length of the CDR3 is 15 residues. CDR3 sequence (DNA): TGCGCCAGCAGCTTGACTAGCGGGGGGCACAATGAGCAGTTCTTC. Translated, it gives CASSLTSGGHNEQFF.

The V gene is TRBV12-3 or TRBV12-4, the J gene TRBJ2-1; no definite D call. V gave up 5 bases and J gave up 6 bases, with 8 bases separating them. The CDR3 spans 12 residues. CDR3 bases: TGTGCCAGCAGTCCTCTGGTCAATGAGCAGTTCTTC. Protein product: CASSPLVNEQFF.

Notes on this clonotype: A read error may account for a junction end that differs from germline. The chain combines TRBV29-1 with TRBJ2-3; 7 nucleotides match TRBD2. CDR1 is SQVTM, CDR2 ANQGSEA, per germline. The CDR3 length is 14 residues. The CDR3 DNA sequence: TGCAGCGTCCGACTCGGGAGGACCACAGATACGCGGTATTTT. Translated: CSVRLGRTTDTRYF.

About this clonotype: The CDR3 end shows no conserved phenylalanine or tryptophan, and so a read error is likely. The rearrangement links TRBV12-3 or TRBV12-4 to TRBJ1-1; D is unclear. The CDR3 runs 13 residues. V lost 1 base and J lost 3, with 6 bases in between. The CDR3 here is CASSLVQYTEAFY. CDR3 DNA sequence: TGTGCCAGCAGTTTAGTACAGTACACTGAAGCTTTCTAT.

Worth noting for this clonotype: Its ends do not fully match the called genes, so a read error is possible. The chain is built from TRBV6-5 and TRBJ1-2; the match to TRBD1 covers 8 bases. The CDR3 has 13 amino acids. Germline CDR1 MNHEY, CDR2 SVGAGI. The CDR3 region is CASRDRVDYSYTF. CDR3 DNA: TGTGCCAGCAGGGACAGGGTGGACTATAGCTACACCTTC.

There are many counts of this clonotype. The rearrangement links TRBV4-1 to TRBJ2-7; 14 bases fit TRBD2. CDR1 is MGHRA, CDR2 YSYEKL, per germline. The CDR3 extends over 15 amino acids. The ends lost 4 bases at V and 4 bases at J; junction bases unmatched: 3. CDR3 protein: CASSLGTSGSYEQYF. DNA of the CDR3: TGCGCCAGCAGCCTTGGGACTAGCGGGAGTTACGAGCAGTACTTC.

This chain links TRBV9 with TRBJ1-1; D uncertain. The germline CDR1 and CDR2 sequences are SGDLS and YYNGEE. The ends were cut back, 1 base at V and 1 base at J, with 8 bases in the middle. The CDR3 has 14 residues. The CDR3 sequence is CASSVRTENTEAFF. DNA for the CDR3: TGTGCCAGCAGCGTAAGGACGGAGAACACTGAAGCTTTCTTT. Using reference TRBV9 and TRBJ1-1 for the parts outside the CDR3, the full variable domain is DSGVTQTPKHLITATGQRVTLRCSPRSGDLSVYWYQQSLDQGLQFLIQYYNGEERAKGNILERFSAQQFPDLHSELNLSSLELGDSALYFCASSVRTENTEAFFGQGTRLTVV.

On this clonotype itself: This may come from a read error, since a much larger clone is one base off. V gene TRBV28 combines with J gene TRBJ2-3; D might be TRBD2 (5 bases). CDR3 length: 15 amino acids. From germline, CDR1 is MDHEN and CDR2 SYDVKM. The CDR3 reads CASSLRVGSTDRQYF. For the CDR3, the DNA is TGTGCCAGCAGTCTGCGGGTAGGGAGCACAGATAGGCAGTATTTT.

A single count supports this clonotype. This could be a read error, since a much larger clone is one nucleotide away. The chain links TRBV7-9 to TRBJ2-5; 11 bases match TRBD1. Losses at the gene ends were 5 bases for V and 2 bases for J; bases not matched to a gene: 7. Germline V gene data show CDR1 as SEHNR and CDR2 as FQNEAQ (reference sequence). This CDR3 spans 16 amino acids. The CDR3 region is CASSNGDRGAQETQYF. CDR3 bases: TGTGCCAGCAGCAACGGGGACAGGGGGGCTCAAGAGACCCAGTACTTC.

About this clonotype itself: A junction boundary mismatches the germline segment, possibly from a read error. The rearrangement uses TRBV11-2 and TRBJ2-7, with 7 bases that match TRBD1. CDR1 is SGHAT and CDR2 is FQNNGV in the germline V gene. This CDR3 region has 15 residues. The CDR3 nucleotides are TGTGCCGGCAGCACAGGAGCCGGGACAGATTACGAGCGGTACTTC. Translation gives CAGSTGAGTDYERYF.

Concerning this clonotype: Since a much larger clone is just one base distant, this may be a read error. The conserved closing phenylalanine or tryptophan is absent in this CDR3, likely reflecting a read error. The DNA for the CDR3 is TGTGCCAGCAATTTGGACAGGGGGCTTACCTACGAGCAGTACATC. It codes for CASNLDRGLTYEQYI. The chain combines TRBV2 with TRBJ2-7, with 11 positions matching TRBD1. Germline V gene sequence: CDR1 SNHLY, CDR2 FYNNEI. After removal of 7 bases from V and 2 bases from J, the junction contained 7 bases not matched to a gene. The CDR3 sequence is 15 residues long.

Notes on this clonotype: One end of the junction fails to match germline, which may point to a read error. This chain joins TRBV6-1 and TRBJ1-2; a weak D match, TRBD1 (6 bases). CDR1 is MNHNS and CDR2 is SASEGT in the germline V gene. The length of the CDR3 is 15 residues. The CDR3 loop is CASSPQGGQCYGYTF. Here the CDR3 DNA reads TGTGCCAGCAGCCCCCAAGGAGGACAGTGCTATGGCTATACCTTC.

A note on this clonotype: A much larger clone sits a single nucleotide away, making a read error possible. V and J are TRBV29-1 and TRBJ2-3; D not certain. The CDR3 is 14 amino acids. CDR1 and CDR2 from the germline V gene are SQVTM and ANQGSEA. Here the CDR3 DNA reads TGCAGCGCTGAAAGCAAGGATGGCACAGATACGCAGTATTTT. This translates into CSAESKDGTDTQYF.

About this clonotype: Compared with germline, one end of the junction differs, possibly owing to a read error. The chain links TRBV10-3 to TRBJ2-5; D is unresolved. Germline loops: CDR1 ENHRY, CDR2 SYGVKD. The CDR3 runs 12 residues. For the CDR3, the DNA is TGTGCCATCAGTATAGGCCAAGAGTCCCAGTACTTC. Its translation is CAISIGQESQYF.

CDR3 coding DNA: TGCGCCAGCAGCCAAGGAGTCTGGGAAGAGACCCAGTACTTC. Protein sequence: CASSQGVWEETQYF. The rearrangement uses TRBV4-1 and TRBJ2-5, with D unclear. The CDR3 is made up of 14 amino acids. The V end lost 1 base, the J end lost 3 bases, and 9 bases lay between the germline ends. Germline values: CDR1 MGHRA, CDR2 YSYEKL.

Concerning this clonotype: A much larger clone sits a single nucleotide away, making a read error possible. The DNA for the CDR3 is TGCAGTGCTATCCGGGCCTCTAATAGCAGTCAGCCCCAGCATTTT. It codes for CSAIRASNSSQPQHF. V and J are TRBV20-1 and TRBJ1-5; unclear D gene. Germline V gene data show CDR1 as DFQATT and CDR2 as SNEGSKA (reference sequence). This CDR3 contains 15 residues.

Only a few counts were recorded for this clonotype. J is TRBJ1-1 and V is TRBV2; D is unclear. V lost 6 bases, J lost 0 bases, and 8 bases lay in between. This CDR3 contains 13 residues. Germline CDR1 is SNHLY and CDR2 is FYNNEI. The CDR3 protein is CASRRELNTEAFF. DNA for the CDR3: TGTGCCAGCAGACGGGAGTTGAACACTGAAGCTTTCTTT.

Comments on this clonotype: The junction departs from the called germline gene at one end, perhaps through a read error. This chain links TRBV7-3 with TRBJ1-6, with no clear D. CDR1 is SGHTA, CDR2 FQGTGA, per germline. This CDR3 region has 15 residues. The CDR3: CASSLTPDDNSHLHF. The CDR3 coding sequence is TGTGCCAGCAGCCTAACGCCGGATGACAATTCACACCTCCACTTT.